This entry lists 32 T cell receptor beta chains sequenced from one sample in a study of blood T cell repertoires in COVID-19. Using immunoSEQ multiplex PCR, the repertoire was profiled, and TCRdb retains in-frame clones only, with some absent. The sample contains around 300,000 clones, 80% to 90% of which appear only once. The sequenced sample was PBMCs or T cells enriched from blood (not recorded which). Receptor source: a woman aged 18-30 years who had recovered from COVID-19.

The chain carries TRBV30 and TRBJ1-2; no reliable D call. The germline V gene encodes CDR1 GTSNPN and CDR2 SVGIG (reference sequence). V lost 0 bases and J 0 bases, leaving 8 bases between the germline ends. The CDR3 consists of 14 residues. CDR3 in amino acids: CAWSVLKTNYGYTF. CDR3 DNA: TGTGCCTGGAGTGTACTGAAGACTAACTATGGCTACACCTTC.

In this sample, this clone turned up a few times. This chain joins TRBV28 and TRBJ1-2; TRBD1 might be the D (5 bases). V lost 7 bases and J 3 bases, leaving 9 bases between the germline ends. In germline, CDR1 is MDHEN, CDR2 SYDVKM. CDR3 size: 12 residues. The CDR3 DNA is TGTGCCAGCATTACAGGCGACTATGGCTACACCTTC. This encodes CASITGDYGYTF.

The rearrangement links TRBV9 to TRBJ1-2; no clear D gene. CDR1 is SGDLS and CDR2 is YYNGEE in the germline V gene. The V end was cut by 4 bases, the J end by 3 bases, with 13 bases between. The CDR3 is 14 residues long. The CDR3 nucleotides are TGTGCCAGCAGCCCCCGGGATACCTACTATGGCTACACCTTC. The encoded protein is CASSPRDTYYGYTF.

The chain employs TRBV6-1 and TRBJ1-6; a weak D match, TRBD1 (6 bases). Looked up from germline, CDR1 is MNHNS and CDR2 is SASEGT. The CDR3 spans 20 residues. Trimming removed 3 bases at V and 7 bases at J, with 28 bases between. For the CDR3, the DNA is TGTGCCAGCAGTGACTTCGGCCTTCTAACTGCGAAGGGGGTAAATTCACCCCTCCACTTT. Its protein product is CASSDFGLLTAKGVNSPLHF.

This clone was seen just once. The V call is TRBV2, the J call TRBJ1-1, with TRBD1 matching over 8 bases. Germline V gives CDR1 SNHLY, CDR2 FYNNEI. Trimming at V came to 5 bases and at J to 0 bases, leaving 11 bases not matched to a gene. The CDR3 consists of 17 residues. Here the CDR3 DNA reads TGTGCCAGCAGTTGGGCATGGGACAGGCAAATGAACACTGAAGCTTTCTTT. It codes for CASSWAWDRQMNTEAFF.

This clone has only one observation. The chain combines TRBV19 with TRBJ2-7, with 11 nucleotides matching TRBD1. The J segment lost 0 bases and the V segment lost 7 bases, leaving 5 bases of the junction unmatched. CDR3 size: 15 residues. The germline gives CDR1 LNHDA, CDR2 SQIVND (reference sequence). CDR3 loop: CASTSGTGGSYEQYF. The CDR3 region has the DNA TGTGCCAGTACCTCCGGGACAGGGGGCTCCTACGAGCAGTACTTC.

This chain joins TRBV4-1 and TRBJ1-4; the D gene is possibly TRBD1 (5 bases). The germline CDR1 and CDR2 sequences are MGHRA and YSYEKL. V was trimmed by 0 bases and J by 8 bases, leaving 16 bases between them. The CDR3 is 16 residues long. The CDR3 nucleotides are TGCGCCAGCAGCCAAGATGGTTGGCAGGGAGGGGAAAAACTGTTTTTT. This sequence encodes CASSQDGWQGGEKLFF.

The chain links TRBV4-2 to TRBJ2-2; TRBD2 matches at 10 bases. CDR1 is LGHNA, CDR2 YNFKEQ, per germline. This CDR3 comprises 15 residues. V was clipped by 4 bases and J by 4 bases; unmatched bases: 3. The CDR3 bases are TGTGCCAGCAGCCTTCTAGCGGGGGTCACCGGGGAGCTGTTTTTT. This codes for CASSLLAGVTGELFF.

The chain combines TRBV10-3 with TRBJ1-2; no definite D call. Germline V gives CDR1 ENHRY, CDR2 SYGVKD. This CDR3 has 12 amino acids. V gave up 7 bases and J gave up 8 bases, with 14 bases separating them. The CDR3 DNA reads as TGTGCCATCATCGAGGAGAACGGGGGCTACACCTTC. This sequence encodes CAIIEENGGYTF.

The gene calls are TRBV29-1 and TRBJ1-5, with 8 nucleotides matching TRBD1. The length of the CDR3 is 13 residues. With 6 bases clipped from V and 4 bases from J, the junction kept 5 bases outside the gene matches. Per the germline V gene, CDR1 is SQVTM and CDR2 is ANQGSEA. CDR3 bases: TGCAGCGTGTTGACAGGGGAGAATCAGCCCCAGCATTTT. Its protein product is CSVLTGENQPQHF.

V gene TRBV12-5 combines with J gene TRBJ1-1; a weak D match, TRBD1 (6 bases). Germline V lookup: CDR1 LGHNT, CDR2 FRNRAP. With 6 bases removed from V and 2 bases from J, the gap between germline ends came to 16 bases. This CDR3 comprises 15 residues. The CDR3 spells CASGFSDSVNTEAFF. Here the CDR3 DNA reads TGTGCTAGTGGATTCTCGGACAGTGTAAACACTGAAGCTTTCTTT. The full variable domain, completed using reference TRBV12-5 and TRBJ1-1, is DARVTQTPRHKVTEMGQEVTMRCQPILGHNTVFWYRQTMMQGLELLAYFRNRAPLDDSGMPKDRFSAEMPDATLATLKIQPSEPRDSAVYFCASGFSDSVNTEAFFGQGTRLTVV.

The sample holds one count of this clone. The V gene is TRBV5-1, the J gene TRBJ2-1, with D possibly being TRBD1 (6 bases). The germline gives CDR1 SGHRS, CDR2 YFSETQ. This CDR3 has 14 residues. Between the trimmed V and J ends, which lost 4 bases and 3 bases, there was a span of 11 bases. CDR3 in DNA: TGCGCCAGCAGCCCCGGACAGTACTACAATGAGCAGTTCTTC. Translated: CASSPGQYYNEQFF.

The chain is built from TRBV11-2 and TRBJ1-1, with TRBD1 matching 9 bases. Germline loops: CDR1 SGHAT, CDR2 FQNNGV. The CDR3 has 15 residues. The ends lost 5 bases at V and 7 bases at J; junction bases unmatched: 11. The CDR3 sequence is CASSTLPQGAGEAFF. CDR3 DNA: TGTGCCAGCAGCACCTTACCACAGGGGGCGGGTGAAGCTTTCTTT. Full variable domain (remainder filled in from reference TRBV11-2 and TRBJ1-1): EAGVAQSPRYKIIEKRQSVAFWCNPISGHATLYWYQQILGQGPKLLIQFQNNGVVDDSQLPKDRFSAERLKGVDSTLKIQPAKLEDSAVYLCASSTLPQGAGEAFFGQGTRLTVV.

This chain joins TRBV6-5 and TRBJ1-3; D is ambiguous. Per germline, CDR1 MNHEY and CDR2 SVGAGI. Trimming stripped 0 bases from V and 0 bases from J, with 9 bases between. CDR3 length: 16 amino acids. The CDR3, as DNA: TGTGCCAGCAGTTACTCGGCGGTTAGCTCTGGAAACACCATATATTTT. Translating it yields CASSYSAVSSGNTIYF.

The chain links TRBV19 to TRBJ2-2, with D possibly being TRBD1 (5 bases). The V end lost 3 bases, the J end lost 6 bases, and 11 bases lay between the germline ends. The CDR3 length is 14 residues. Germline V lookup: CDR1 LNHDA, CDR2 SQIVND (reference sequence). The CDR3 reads CASSITAGSGELFF. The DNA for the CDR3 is TGTGCCAGTAGTATTACGGCAGGGTCCGGGGAGCTGTTTTTT.

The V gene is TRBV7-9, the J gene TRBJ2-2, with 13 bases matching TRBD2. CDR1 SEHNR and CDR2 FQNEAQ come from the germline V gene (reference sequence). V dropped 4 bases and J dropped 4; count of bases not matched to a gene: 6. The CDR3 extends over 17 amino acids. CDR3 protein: CASSSRTSGGVTGELFF. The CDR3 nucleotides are TGTGCCAGCAGCTCTCGGACTAGCGGGGGAGTCACCGGGGAGCTGTTTTTT.

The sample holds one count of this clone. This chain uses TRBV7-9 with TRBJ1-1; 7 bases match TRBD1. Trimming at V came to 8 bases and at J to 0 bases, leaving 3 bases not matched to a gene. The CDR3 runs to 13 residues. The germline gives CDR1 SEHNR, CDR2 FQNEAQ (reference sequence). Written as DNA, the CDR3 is TGTGCCAGCCAGGGACAGATGAACACTGAAGCTTTCTTT. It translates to CASQGQMNTEAFF.

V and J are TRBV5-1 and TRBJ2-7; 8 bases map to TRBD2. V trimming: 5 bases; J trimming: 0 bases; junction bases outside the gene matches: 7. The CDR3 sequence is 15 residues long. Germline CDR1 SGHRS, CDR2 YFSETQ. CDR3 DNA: TGCGCCAGCAGGCACGAGCGGGGGCCCTCCTACGAGCAGTACTTC. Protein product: CASRHERGPSYEQYF.

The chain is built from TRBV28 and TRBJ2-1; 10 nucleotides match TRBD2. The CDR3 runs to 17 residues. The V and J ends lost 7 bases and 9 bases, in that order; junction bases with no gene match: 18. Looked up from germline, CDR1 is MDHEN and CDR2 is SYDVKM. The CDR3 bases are TGTGCCAGCACTCTGGAGAGCGGGGGGGCCAGTAGTAGTGAGCAGTTCTTC. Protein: CASTLESGGASSSEQFF. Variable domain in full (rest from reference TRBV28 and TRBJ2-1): DVKVTQSSRYLVKRTGEKVFLECVQDMDHENMFWYRQDPGLGLRLIYFSYDVKMKEKGDIPEGYSVSREKKERFSLILESASTNQTSMYLCASTLESGGASSSEQFFGPGTRLTVL.

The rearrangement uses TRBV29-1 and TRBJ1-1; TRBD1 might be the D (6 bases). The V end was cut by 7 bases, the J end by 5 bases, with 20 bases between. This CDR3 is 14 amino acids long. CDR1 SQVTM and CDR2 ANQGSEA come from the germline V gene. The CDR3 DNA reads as TGCAGCGCGATGACTACAGGGAAAGGGACTGAAGCTTTCTTT. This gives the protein CSAMTTGKGTEAFF.

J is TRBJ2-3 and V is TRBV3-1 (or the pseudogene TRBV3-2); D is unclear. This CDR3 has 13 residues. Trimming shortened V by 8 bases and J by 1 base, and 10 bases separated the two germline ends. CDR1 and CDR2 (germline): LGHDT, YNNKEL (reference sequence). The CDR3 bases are TGTGCCAGCCGATTTGAGGGCACAGATACGCAGTATTTT. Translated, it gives CASRFEGTDTQYF.

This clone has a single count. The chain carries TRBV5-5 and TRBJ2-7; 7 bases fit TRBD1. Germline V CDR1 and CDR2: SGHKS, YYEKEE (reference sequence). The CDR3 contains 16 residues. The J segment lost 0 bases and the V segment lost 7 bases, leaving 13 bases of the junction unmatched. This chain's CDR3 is CASRSTTGLISYEQYF. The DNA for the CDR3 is TGTGCCAGCCGCAGTACGACAGGGTTGATCTCCTACGAGCAGTACTTC.

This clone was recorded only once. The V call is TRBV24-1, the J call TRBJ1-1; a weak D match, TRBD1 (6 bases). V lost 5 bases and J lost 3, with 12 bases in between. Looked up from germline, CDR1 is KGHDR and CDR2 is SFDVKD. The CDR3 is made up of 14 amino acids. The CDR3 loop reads CATSVYRAYTEAFF. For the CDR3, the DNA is TGTGCCACCAGTGTTTACAGGGCTTACACTGAAGCTTTCTTT.

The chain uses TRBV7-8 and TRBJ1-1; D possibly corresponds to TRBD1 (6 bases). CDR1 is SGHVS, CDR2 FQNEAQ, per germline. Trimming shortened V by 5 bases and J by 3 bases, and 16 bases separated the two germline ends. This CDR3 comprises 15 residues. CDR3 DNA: TGTGCCAGCAGCCCCCGGGTAGGGGGGGACACTGAAGCTTTCTTT. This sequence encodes CASSPRVGGDTEAFF.

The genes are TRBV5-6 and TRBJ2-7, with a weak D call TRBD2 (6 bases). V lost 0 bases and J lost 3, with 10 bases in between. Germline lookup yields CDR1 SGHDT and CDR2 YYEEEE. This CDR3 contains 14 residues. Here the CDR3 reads CASSLAGGDYEQYF. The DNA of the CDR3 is TGTGCCAGCAGCTTGGCCGGGGGTGACTACGAGCAGTACTTC.

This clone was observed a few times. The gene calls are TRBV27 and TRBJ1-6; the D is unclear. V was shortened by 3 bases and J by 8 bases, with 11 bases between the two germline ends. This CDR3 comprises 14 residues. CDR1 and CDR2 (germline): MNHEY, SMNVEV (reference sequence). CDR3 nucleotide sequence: TGTGCCAGCAGTTTTCGGGGAAAAGATTCACCCCTCCACTTT. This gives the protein CASSFRGKDSPLHF.

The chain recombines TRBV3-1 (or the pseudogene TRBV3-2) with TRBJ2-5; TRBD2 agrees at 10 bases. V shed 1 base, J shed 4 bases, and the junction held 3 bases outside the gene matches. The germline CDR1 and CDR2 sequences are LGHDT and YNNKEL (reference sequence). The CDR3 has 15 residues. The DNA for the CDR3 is TGTGCCAGCAGCCAAGTAGCGGGGGGACGAGAGACCCAGTACTTC. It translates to CASSQVAGGRETQYF.

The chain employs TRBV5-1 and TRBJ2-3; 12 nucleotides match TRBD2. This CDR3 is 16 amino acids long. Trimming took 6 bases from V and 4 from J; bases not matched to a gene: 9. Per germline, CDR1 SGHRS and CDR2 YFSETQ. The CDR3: CASTKTSGGPPDTQYF. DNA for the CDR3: TGCGCCAGCACCAAGACTAGCGGGGGCCCCCCAGATACGCAGTATTTT.

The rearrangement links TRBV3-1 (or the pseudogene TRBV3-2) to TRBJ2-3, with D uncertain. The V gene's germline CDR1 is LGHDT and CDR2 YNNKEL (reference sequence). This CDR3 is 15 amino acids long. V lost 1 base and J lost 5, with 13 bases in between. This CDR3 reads CASSQAPRTLDTQYF. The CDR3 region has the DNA TGTGCCAGCAGCCAAGCCCCCAGAACCCTAGATACGCAGTATTTT.

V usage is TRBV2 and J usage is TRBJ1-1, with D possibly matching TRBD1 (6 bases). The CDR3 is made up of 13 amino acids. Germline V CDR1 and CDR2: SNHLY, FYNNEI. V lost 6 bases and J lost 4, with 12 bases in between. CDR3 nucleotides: TGTGCCAGCAGCTCGACAGGAAGCACTGAAGCTTTCTTT. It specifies CASSSTGSTEAFF.

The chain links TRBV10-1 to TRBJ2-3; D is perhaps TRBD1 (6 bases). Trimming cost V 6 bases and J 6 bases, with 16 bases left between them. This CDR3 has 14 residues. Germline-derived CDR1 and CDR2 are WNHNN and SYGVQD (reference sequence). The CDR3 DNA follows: TGCGCCAGCAGCAGACAGGCGACTTGGGATACGCAGTATTTT. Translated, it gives CASSRQATWDTQYF.

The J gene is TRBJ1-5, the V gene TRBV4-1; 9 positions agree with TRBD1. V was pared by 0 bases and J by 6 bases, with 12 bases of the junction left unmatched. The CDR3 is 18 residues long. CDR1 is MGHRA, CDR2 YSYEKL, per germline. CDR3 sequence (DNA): TGCGCCAGCAGCCAAGATCGAGAATCGGGGGACAGGGTTCAGCCCCAGCATTTT. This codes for CASSQDRESGDRVQPQHF.